These 9 T cell receptor beta chains were all obtained from the same sample, sequenced in a study of regulatory T cells in long-lasting Graves disease (dated by TCRdb to the early 2020s). Sample time point, as interpreted from the label and publication: persistent/refractory GD, antithyroid drugs over 5 years with positive TRAb. For both TCR sequencing and RNA sequencing, RNA was extracted from PBMCs in TRIzol. The library came from multiplex PCR. The data were produced on an Illumina HiSeq 4000. CDR3 regions were amplified by Arm-PCR with iRepertoire HTBI primers to construct TCR beta libraries. TCRdb itself trimmed the public reads at Q25 with fastp, ran MiXCR and retained productive beta chains. Here each entry gathers all rows of one CDR3 protein and keeps the most common genes and DNA. The sample has a few hundred thousand distinct CDR3 sequences on record, around 20% of them singletons. Approximately 28% of the sample is held by the ten biggest clonotypes.

The sample here was peripheral blood mononuclear cells (PBMCs), taken when the disease was refractory, from a patient treated with antithyroid drugs. These receptors were taken from a female donor with Graves disease.

The sample holds a few counts of this clonotype. The V call is TRBV10-3, the J call TRBJ1-2; TRBD1 agrees at 11 bases. CDR3 length equals 13 residues. V shed 7 bases and J 4 bases; nucleotides not matched to a gene: 2. Per the germline V gene, CDR1 is ENHRY and CDR2 is SYGVKD. CDR3 nucleotide sequence: TGTGCCATCACTGGGACAGGGGGCTATGGCTACACCTTC. Its translation: CAITGTGGYGYTF.

The table lists this clonotype with many counts. The chain has TRBV20-1 and TRBJ2-5; TRBD1 agrees at 8 bases. The V gene's germline CDR1 is DFQATT and CDR2 SNEGSKA (reference sequence). V dropped 3 bases and J dropped 7; count of bases not matched to a gene: 13. This CDR3 contains 15 residues. The CDR3 sequence: CSASADRGIRGTQYF. Written as DNA, the CDR3 is TGCAGTGCTAGCGCTGACAGGGGTATTCGCGGGACCCAGTACTTC.

This clonotype has just a few counts. The chain links TRBV28 to TRBJ1-3; D call uncertain. V was cut by 6 bases and J by 4 bases, with 16 bases left in between. CDR1 and CDR2 (germline): MDHEN, SYDVKM. The CDR3 spans 15 residues. The CDR3: CASSPGPQSGNTIYF. The CDR3 DNA reads as TGTGCCAGCAGCCCGGGCCCCCAGAGCGGAAACACCATATATTTT.

As regards this clonotype: This sequence may be a read error, since a much larger clone differs from it by one base. V and J are TRBV5-1 and TRBJ1-5; TRBD1 matches at 7 bases. The CDR3 contains 14 residues. Germline CDR1 reads SGHRS; CDR2 reads YFSETQ. V was pared by 7 bases and J by 7 bases, with 11 bases of the junction left unmatched. CDR3 region: CASGARGWIQPQHF. The CDR3 DNA reads TGCGCCAGCGGTGCCAGGGGGTGGATCCAGCCCCAGCATTTT.

A note on this clonotype: Since a much larger clone is just one base distant, this may be a read error. The rearrangement joins TRBV29-1 to TRBJ2-5; TRBD2 aligns across 14 bases. The CDR3 runs 13 residues. CDR1 SQVTM and CDR2 ANQGSEA come from the germline V gene. CDR3 nucleotides: TGCGGCGTTGGGACTAGCGGGAGAGAGACCCAGTACTTC. Protein sequence: CGVGTSGRETQYF.

This clonotype was picked up many times. The chain recombines TRBV6-2 or TRBV6-3 with TRBJ2-7; weak D call: TRBD2 (6 bases). The V end was cut by 8 bases, the J end by 2 bases, with 16 bases between. In germline, CDR1 is MNHEY, CDR2 SVGEGT. The CDR3 spans 14 residues. The CDR3 DNA follows: TGTGCCAGCGTCCGTCCCGGGAGTCCCTACGAGCAGTACTTC. Translating it yields CASVRPGSPYEQYF.

The rearrangement links TRBV7-8 to TRBJ1-6, with a weak D call TRBD1 (5 bases). The CDR3 has 14 residues. Germline V gives CDR1 SGHVS, CDR2 FQNEAQ. Trimming shortened V by 6 bases and J by 8 bases, and 14 bases separated the two germline ends. CDR3 protein: CASSPVQGYSPLHF. The CDR3 DNA follows: TGTGCCAGCAGTCCAGTCCAGGGATATTCACCCCTCCACTTT.

Note on this clonotype: This may be a read error, as it is one base from a much larger clone. The chain uses TRBV7-2 and TRBJ2-4; no clear D gene. Looked up from germline, CDR1 is SGHTA and CDR2 is FQGNSA. The CDR3 consists of 14 residues. The ends were cut back, 8 bases at V and 0 bases at J, with 11 bases in the middle. The CDR3 loop reads CASSERLAKNIQYF. CDR3 coding DNA: TGTGCCAGCTCCGAACGATTAGCCAAAAACATTCAGTACTTC.

The chain joins TRBV4-1 to TRBJ2-4, with TRBD2 as a possible D gene (5 bases). The germline V and J ends were trimmed by 0 bases and 7 bases, with 10 bases remaining between them. The CDR3 loop spans 14 amino acids. Germline CDR1 and CDR2: MGHRA and YSYEKL. This chain's CDR3 is CASSQDPTSNIQYF. In DNA form, the CDR3 reads TGCGCCAGCAGCCAAGACCCCACTAGTAACATTCAGTACTTC.